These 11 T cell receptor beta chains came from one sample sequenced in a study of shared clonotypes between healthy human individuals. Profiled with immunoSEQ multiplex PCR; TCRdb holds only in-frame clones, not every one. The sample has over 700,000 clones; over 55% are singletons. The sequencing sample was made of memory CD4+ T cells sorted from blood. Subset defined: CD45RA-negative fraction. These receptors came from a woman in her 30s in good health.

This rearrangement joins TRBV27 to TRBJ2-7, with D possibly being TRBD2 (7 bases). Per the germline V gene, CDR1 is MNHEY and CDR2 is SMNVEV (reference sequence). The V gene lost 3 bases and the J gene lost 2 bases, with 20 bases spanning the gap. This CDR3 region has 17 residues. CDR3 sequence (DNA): TGTGCCAGCAGTTTTGAGCGAGGGGGAGGGGAACCCTACGAGCAGTACTTC. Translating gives CASSFERGGGEPYEQYF.

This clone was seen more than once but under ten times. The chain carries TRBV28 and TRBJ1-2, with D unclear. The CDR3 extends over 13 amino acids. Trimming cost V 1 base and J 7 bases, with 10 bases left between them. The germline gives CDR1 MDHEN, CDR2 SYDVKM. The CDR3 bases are TGTGCCAGCAGTTTATTGGGCATGGGTGGCTACACCTTC. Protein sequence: CASSLLGMGGYTF.

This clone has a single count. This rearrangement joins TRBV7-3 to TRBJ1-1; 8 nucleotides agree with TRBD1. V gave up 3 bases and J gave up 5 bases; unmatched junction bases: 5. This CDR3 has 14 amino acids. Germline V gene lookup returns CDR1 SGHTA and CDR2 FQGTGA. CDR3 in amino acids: CASSLTGERTEAFF. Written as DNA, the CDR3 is TGTGCCAGCAGCTTGACAGGGGAGCGGACTGAAGCTTTCTTT.

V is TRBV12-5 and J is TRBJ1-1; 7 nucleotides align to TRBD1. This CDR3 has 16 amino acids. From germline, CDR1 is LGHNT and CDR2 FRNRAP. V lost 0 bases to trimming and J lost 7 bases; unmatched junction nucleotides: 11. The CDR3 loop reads CASGLVLGGGKVEAFF. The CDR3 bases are TGTGCTAGTGGTTTGGTACTAGGAGGGGGCAAGGTTGAAGCTTTCTTT.

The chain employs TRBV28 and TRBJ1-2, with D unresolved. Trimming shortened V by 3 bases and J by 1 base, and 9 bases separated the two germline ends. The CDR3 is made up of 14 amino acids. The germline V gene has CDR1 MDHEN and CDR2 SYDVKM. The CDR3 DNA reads TGTGCCAGCAGTTTGAACAGCTTTAACTATGGCTACACCTTC. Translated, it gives CASSLNSFNYGYTF.

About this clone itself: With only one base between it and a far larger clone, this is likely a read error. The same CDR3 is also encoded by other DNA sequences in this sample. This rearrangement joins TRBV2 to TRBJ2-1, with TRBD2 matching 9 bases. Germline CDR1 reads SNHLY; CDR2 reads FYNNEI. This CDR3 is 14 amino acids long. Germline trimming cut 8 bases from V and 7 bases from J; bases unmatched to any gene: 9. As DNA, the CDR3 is TGTGCCAGCCGAGGCGGGAGGGGGGAGAATGAGCAGTTCTTC. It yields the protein CASRGGRGENEQFF.

The CDR3 region is CASSAQGQSDTQYF. The CDR3 DNA is TGTGCCAGCAGTGCTCAGGGGCAATCAGATACGCAGTATTTT. The chain carries TRBV2 and TRBJ2-3; weak D call: TRBD1 (6 bases). V gave up 4 bases and J gave up 4 bases, with 12 bases separating them. CDR1 is SNHLY and CDR2 is FYNNEI in the germline V gene. The CDR3 has 14 amino acids.

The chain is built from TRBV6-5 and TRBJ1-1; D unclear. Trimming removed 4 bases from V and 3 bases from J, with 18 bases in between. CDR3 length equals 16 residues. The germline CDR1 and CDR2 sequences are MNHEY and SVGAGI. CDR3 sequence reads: CASSFLSTPMDTEAFF. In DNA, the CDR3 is TGTGCCAGCAGTTTTCTTTCCACCCCGATGGACACTGAAGCTTTCTTT.

The CDR3 DNA is TGTGCCAGCAGCTTAGGCCTTCAGGAGATAAACACTGAAGCTTTCTTT. Amino acid sequence: CASSLGLQEINTEAFF. This rearrangement joins TRBV13 to TRBJ1-1; D remains unclear. In germline, CDR1 is PRHDT, CDR2 FYEKMQ (reference sequence). The CDR3 loop spans 16 amino acids. V lost 0 bases, J lost 2 bases, and 13 bases lay in between.

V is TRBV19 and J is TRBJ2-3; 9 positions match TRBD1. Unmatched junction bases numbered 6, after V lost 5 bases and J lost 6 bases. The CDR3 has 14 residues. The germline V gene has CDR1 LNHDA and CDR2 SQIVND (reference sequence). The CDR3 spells CASSGGQGLDTQYF. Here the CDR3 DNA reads TGTGCCAGTAGTGGGGGACAGGGCTTGGATACGCAGTATTTT.

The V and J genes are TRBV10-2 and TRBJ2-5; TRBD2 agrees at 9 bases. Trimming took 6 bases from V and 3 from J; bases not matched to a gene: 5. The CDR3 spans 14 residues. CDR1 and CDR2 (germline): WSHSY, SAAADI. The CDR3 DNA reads TGCGCCAGCAGCTTAGCGGGAGAGGAAGAGACCCAGTACTTC. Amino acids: CASSLAGEEETQYF.